This entry lists 3 T cell receptor beta chains sequenced from one sample in a study of CD4 T cells in relation to SARS-CoV-2 and coronaviruses (dated by TCRdb to the early 2020s). Antigens for these TCRs are unknown. CD4+ T cells from unexposed donors were collected before the COVID-19 pandemic (2011-2018). After less than 13 days of culture, CD4+ T cells were isolated with the EasySep CD4+ T cell isolation kit. Library creation used the immunoSEQ multiplex PCR assay. TCRdb limited this immuneACCESS table to in-frame rearrangements with V and J called. A share of clones is missing; checked studies link under half to unresolved V genes, and the rest is unexplained. A total of about 21,000 clones appear in this sample, about 70% of them only once. About 17% of the sample lies in the top ten. What was sequenced was CD4+ T cells from PBMCs, cultured in vitro. Receptors were obtained from a human donor in good health.

This rearrangement joins TRBV6-4 to TRBJ2-3; no firm D call. Germline loops: CDR1 MRHNA, CDR2 SNTAGT. The CDR3 runs to 15 residues. The V end was cut by 2 bases, the J end by 1 base, with 10 bases between. The CDR3 DNA reads TGTGCCAGCAGTGACGTAGCTACGGGCACAGATACGCAGTATTTT. This sequence encodes CASSDVATGTDTQYF.

CDR3 residues: CASSPRSPTSSETQYF. The CDR3 DNA sequence: TGCGCCAGCAGCCCGCGCTCACCGACTAGCTCGGAGACCCAGTACTTC. The chain combines TRBV4-1 with TRBJ2-5; TRBD2 matches at 7 bases. V trimming: 4 bases; J trimming: 5 bases; junction bases outside the gene matches: 13. CDR1 is MGHRA, CDR2 YSYEKL, per germline. The CDR3 length is 16 residues.

The chain recombines TRBV7-2 with TRBJ1-5; D gene uncertain. Germline assignment: CDR1 SGHTA and CDR2 FQGNSA. This CDR3 has 14 residues. Trimming stripped 0 bases from V and 6 bases from J, with 9 bases between. As DNA, the CDR3 is TGTGCCAGCAGCTTAGCCCCGGCAGTTCAGCCCCAGCATTTT. It encodes CASSLAPAVQPQHF.